This T cell receptor (beta chain) was documented in a study of identical twins. Template switching, a step in the protocol, added a universal primer site, and cDNA carried unique molecular identifiers. Using its own MiXCR run on the 5' RACE reads, TCRdb lists one record per CDR3 protein. The sample lists roughly 750,000 distinct CDR3 sequences; 21% were seen once. There are 14 residues in the CDR3. The V and J ends lost 2 bases and 0 bases respectively, with 11 bases between them. Germline V gives CDR1 DFQATT, CDR2 SNEGSKA (reference sequence). The sample also formed part of further work on T cells expressing NK-cell markers. From that report: NKG2C+ dominant clonotype frequencies in over 5 donors were about 1.0-7.5% of CD8+ T cells.

Sequenced sample: PBMCs. The chain is built from TRBV20-1 and TRBJ2-7, with D tentatively TRBD2 (6 bases). The TCR was taken from a woman between 18 and 29 years old in good health. This CDR3 reads CSARKAGNSYEQYF. CDR3 nucleotides: TGCAGTGCTAGAAAAGCGGGCAACTCCTACGAGCAGTACTTC.